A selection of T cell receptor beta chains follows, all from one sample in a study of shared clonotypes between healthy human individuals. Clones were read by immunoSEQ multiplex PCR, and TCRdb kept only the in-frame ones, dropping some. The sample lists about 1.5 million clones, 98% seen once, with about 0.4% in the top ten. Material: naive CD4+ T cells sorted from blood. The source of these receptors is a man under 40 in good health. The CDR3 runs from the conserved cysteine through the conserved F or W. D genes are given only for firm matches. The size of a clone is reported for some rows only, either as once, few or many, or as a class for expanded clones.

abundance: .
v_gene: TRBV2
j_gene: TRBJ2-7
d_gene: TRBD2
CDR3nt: TGTGCCAGCAGACTTAACCGCATTTCGGGGGCTAGCGGGGATTCCTACGAGCAGTACTTC
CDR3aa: CASRLNRISGASGDSYEQYF

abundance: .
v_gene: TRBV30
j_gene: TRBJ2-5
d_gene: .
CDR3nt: TGTGCCTGGAGTGTAACTCCAACTCTGACAAGGAGGAAGACCCAGTACTTC
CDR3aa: CAWSVTPTLTRRKTQYF

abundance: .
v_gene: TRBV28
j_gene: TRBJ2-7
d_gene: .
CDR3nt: TGTGCCAGCACCACTATCGCGAGCTCCTACGAGCAGTACTTC
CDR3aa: CASTTIASSYEQYF

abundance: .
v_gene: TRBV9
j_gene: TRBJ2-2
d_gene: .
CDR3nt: TGTGCCAGCAGCGTCGCGACTGCCACCGGGGAGCTGTTTTTT
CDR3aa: CASSVATATGELFF

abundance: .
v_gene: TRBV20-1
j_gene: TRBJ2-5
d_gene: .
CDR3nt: TGCAGTGCTACCCGTGAAGAGACCCAGTACTTC
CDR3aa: CSATREETQYF

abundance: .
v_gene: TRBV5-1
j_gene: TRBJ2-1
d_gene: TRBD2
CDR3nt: TGCGCCAGCAGCTTGGTCCTAGCGGGTATAACCTACAATGAGCAGTTCTTC
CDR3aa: CASSLVLAGITYNEQFF

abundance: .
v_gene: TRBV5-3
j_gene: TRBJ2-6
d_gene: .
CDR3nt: TGTGCCGGAATCCGGGACTCTCCGGGGGGCAAATCTGGGGCCAACGTCCTGACTTTC
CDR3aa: CAGIRDSPGGKSGANVLTF

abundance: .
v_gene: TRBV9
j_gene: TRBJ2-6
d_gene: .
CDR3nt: TGTGCCAGCAGCCCCCACGGGGGCAGTCCCTCTGGGGCCAACGTCCTGACTTTC
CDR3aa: CASSPHGGSPSGANVLTF

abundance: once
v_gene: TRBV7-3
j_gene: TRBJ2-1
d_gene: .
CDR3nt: TGTGCCAGCAGCCCCTTCCAGAGCTCCTACAATGAGCAGTTCTTC
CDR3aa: CASSPFQSSYNEQFF

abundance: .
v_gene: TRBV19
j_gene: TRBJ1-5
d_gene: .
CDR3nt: TGTGCCAGTAGTATGGGGCAGGGAGTTAAGCCCCAGCATTTT
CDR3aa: CASSMGQGVKPQHF

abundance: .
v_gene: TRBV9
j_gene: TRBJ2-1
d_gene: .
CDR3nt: TGTGCCAGCAGCGTAGGTGGCTCCCCCAACAATGAGCAGTTCTTC
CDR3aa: CASSVGGSPNNEQFF

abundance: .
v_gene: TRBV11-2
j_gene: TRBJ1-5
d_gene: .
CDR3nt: TGTGCCAGCAGCTTAACCACGGGCAATCAGCCCCAGCATTTT
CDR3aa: CASSLTTGNQPQHF

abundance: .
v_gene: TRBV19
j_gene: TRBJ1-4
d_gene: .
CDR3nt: TGTGCCAGTAGCCCCCTAGGTCGAGATAATGAAAAACTGTTTTTT
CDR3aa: CASSPLGRDNEKLFF

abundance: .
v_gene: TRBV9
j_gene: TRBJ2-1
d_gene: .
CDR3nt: TGTGCCAGCAGCGTAGTGGGGAGCAATGAGCAGTTCTTC
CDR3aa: CASSVVGSNEQFF

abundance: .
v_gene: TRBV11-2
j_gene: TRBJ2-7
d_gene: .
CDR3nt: TGTGCCAGCAGCCGCGGGAGACAGGGCGCCTACGAGCAGTACTTC
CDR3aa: CASSRGRQGAYEQYF

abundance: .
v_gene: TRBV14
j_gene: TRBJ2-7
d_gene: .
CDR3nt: TGTGCCAGCAGCCAAGATGAAAGGACAGCGCAGTACTTC
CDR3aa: CASSQDERTAQYF

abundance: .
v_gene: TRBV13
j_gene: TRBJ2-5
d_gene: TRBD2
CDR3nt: TGTGCCAGCAGCCTAGCGGGGGCCCAAGAGACCCAGTACTTC
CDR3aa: CASSLAGAQETQYF

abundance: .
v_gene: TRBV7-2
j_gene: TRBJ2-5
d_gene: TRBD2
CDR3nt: TGTGCCAGCAGTAACCTGGGACTACCCCAAGAGACCCAGTACTTC
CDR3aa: CASSNLGLPQETQYF

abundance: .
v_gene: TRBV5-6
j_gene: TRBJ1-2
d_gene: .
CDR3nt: TGTGCCAGCAGCTTGCTTCGGATGGGGCCGGATGGCTACACCTTC
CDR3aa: CASSLLRMGPDGYTF

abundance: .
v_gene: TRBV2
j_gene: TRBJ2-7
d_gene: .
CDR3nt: TGTGCCAGCAGGGCGTACTCCTACGAGCAGTACTTC
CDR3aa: CASRAYSYEQYF

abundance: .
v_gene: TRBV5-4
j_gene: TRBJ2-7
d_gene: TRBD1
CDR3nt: TGTGCCAGCAGCTTCTCCGGGACAGGGTCCTACGAGCAGTACTTC
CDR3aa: CASSFSGTGSYEQYF

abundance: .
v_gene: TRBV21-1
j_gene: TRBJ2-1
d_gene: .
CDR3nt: TGTGCCAGCAGCAAAGGCGTTGTCTCGCCCCCAGTCCACGATGAGCAGTTCTTC
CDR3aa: CASSKGVVSPPVHDEQFF

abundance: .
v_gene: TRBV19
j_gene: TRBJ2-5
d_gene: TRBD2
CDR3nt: TGTGCCAGTAGTATAGGACTAGCAAGAGAGACCCAGTACTTC
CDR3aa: CASSIGLARETQYF

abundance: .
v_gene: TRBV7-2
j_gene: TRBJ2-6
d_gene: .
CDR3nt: TGTGCCAGCAGCTTTACCTCTGGGGCCAACGTCCTGACTTTC
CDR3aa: CASSFTSGANVLTF

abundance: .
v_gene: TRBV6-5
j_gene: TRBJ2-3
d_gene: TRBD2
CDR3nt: TGTGCCAGCAGAGGACTAGCGGGAAGCACAGATACGCAGTATTTT
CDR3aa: CASRGLAGSTDTQYF

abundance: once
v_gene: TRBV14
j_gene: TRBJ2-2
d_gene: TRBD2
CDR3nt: TGTGCCAGCAGCCAAGCGGGTAGCGGGAGGTTCGCCGGGGAGCTGTTTTTT
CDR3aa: CASSQAGSGRFAGELFF

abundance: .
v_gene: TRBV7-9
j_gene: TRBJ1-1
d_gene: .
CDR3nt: TGTGCCAGCAGCTTAGACAGTTGGGCAGGACACACTGAAGCTTTCTTT
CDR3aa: CASSLDSWAGHTEAFF

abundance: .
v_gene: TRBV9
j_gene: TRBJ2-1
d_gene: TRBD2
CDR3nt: TGTGCCAGCAGCGTAGTAGGGGCTAGCGGGAGTAGTAATGAGCAGTTCTTC
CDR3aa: CASSVVGASGSSNEQFF

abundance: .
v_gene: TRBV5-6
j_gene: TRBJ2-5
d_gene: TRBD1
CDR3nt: TGTGCCAGCAGCCAAAGACAGGGGGCGAGGGAGACCCAGTACTTC
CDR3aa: CASSQRQGARETQYF

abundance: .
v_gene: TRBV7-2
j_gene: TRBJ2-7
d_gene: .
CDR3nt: TGTGCCAGCAGCTTAGGAGCCAGTAGCTCCTACGAGCAGTACTTC
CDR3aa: CASSLGASSSYEQYF

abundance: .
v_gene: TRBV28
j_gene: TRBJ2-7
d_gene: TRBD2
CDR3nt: TGTGCCAGCAGCAAGAGCGGGAGCTTTTACGAGCAGTACTTC
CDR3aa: CASSKSGSFYEQYF

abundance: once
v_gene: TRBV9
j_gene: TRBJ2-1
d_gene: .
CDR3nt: TGTGCCAGCAGCGTAGGGGTTACGTGGGGGGCGAATGAGCAGTTCTTC
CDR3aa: CASSVGVTWGANEQFF

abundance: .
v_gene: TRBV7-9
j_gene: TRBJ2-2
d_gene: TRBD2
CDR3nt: TGTGCCAGCAGCTTATTCAGCGGGAAGCCGAGCGGGGAGCTGTTTTTT
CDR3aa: CASSLFSGKPSGELFF

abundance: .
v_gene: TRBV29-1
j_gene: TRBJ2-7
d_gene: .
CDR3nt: TGCAGCGTTGAGGACAGAAGCTACGAGCAGTACTTC
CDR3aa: CSVEDRSYEQYF

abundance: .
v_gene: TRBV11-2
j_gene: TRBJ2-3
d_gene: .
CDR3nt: TGTGCCAGCAGGTCCACATCCAATAGGCCAGATACGCAGTATTTT
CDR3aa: CASRSTSNRPDTQYF

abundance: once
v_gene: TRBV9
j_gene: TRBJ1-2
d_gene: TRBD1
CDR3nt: TGTGCCAGCAGCGCTTGGGACAGAACCGACTATGGCTACACCTTC
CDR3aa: CASSAWDRTDYGYTF

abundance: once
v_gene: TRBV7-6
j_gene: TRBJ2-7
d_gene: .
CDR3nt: TGTGCCAGCAGCTCCGGGCCGCGGCAGGAGCAGTACTTC
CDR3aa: CASSSGPRQEQYF

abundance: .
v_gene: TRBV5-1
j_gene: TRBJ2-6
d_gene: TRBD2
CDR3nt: TGCGCCAGCAGCTTGGATCGACGGGAGGCCACTGGGGCCAACGTCCTGACTTTC
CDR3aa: CASSLDRREATGANVLTF

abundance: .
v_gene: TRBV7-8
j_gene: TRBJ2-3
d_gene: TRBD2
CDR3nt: TGTGCCAGCAGCTTAAAAGGGGACTGGACTAGCCCAGATACGCAGTATTTT
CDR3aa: CASSLKGDWTSPDTQYF

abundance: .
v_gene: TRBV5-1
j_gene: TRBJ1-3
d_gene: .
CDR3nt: TGCGCCAGCAGCTTGAGGTCGAACTCTGGAAACACCATATATTTT
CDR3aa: CASSLRSNSGNTIYF

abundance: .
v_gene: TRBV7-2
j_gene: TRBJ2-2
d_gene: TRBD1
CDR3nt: TGTGCCAGCAGACCCGGGACAGGGGGGGCCGGGGAGCTGTTTTTT
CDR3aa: CASRPGTGGAGELFF

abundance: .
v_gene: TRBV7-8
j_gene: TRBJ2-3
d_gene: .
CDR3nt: TGTGCCAGCAGCCACGGGGTACGTGGAGATACGCAGTATTTT
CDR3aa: CASSHGVRGDTQYF

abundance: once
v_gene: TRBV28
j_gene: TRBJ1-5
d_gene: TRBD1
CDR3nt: TGTGCCAGCAGCCAGGGACAGGGCGGTAATCAGCCCCAGCATTTT
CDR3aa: CASSQGQGGNQPQHF

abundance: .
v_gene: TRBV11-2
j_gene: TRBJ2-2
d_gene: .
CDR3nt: TGTGCCAGCAGCTCGGGACAATGGAACACCGGGGAGCTGTTTTTT
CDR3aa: CASSSGQWNTGELFF

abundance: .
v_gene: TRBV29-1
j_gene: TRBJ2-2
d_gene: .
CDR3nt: TGCAGCGTTGAAGATTGGAACACCGGGGAGCTGTTTTTT
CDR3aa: CSVEDWNTGELFF

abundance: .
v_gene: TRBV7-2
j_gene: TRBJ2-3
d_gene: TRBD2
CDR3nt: TGTGCCAGCAGCCTAAGACGGCGGGAGATTGGAGATACGCAGTATTTT
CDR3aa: CASSLRRREIGDTQYF

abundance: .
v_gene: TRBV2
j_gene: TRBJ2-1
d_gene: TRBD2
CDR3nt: TGTGCCAGGCGTACCGCCCGGGGGACGGGACTAGCGGGAGGGAGGAGCTCCTACAATGAGCAGTTCTTC
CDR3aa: CARRTARGTGLAGGRSSYNEQFF

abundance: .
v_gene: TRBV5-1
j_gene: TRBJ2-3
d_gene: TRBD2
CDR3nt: TGCGCCAGCAGCGTAGCGGGGTGGGGCACAGATACGCAGTATTTT
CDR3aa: CASSVAGWGTDTQYF

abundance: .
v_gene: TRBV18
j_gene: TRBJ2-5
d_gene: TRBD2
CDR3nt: TGTGCCAGCTCATCATTAGCGGGAGGACCCTCCCCGGAGACCCAGTACTTC
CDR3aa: CASSSLAGGPSPETQYF

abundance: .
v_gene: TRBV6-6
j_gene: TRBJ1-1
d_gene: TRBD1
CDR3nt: TGTGCCAGCAGTCTAACGGACAGGCTGGGCACTGAAGCTTTCTTT
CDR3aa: CASSLTDRLGTEAFF

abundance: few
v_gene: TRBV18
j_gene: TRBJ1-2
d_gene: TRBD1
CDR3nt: TGTGCCAGCTCACCTAAAGATGGACAGGGCAACACCTTC
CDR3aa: CASSPKDGQGNTF

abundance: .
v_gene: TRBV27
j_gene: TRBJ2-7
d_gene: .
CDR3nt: TGTGCCAGCGCTTTAGGCAGGGGAAGCTACGAGCAGTACTTC
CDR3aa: CASALGRGSYEQYF

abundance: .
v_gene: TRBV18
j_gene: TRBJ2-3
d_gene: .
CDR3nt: TGTGCCAGCTCCCTCGGGGGAAGATCAGATACGCAGTATTTT
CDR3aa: CASSLGGRSDTQYF

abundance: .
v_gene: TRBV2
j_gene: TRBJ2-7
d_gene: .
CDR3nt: TGTGCCAGCCTAGGACAGCTCAGCTCCTACGAGCAGTACTTC
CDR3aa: CASLGQLSSYEQYF

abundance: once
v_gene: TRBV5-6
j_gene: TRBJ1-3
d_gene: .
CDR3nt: TGTGCCAGCAGCTCGTGGGATTCAGGAAACACCATATATTTT
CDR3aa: CASSSWDSGNTIYF

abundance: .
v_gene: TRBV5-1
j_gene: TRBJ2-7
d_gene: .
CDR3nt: TGCGCCAGCAGCCCCGAAGGGGGGTACCCATACGAGCAGTACTTC
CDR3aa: CASSPEGGYPYEQYF

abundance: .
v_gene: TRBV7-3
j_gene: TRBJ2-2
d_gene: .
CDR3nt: TGTGCCAGCAGCCGATATACGACAGGTTTTGTCACCGGGGAGCTGTTTTTT
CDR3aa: CASSRYTTGFVTGELFF